This TCR beta chain is drawn from a study of T-cell reconstitution after alpha-beta-depleted transplantation in children. This clonotype was recorded a few times. Its antigen is unknown. Overall study results and limits: Several hundred expanded graft clones reportedly supplied alpha-beta T cells about two months after transplant. At the one-year point after transplant, T-cell counts and TCRbeta diversity were found to come mostly from T cells that had been newly produced.

The library targeted TCRbeta and was prepared with unique molecular identifiers. TCRdb re-analysed the PCR reads in MiXCR, keeping a single row per CDR3 protein. The sample gives approximately 400,000 distinct CDR3 sequences, roughly 15% of which show up once; roughly 29% is in the top ten. The V gene lost 5 bases and the J gene lost 8 bases, with 18 bases spanning the gap. CDR1 and CDR2 from the germline V gene are MGHDK and SYGVNS. The CDR3 has 14 residues. The sequence was obtained from a boy in the first two years of life who had a stem cell transplant for Wiskott-Aldrich syndrome, so the T cells may come from the graft donor. This specimen consisted of PBMCs, mostly from graft donor cells, obtained 360 days after TCRalphabeta/CD19-depleted stem cell transplant. The V gene is TRBV25-1, the J gene TRBJ1-2; D is perhaps TRBD1 (6 bases). The CDR3 here is CASSQQGIFGGYTF. The DNA for the CDR3 is TGTGCCAGCAGTCAACAGGGTATATTTGGGGGCTACACCTTC.